The 24 T cell receptor beta chains below all came from one sample that was sequenced in a study of blood T cell repertoires in COVID-19. Clones were sequenced by immunoSEQ multiplex PCR, and TCRdb holds only the in-frame ones, with some missing. The repertoire holds around 78,000 clones, with around nine tenths as singletons. The sequenced material came from peripheral blood. These receptors originate from a woman aged 55-69 years with acute or convalescent COVID-19.

This chain connects TRBV19 to TRBJ2-3; 8 bases align to TRBD2. Trimming removed 3 bases from V and 1 base from J; junction bases left unmatched: 9. Germline CDR1 is LNHDA and CDR2 is SQIVND (reference sequence). This CDR3 comprises 17 residues. The DNA for the CDR3 is TGTGCCAGTAGTATCGGGGTGGCGGGAGGCGGCACAGATACGCAGTATTTT. This encodes CASSIGVAGGGTDTQYF.

The genes are TRBV7-9 and TRBJ1-1; TRBD1 might be the D (5 bases). This CDR3 has 13 residues. Between the trimmed V and J ends, which lost 5 bases and 4 bases, there was a span of 11 bases. CDR1 SEHNR and CDR2 FQNEAQ come from the germline V gene (reference sequence). The CDR3 DNA sequence: TGTGCCAGCAGCAGCAGGGATCCCACTGAAGCTTTCTTT. Its protein product is CASSSRDPTEAFF. The whole variable domain, remainder taken from reference TRBV7-9 and TRBJ1-1, is DTGVSQNPRHKITKRGQNVTFRCDPISEHNRLYWYRQTLGQGPEFLTYFQNEAQLEKSRLLSDRFSAERPKGSFSTLEIQRTEQGDSAMYLCASSSRDPTEAFFGQGTRLTVV.

V and J are TRBV11-2 and TRBJ1-6, with no clear D. V lost 2 bases, J lost 7 bases, and 18 bases lay in between. The CDR3 contains 17 residues. Germline V gene data show CDR1 as SGHAT and CDR2 as FQNNGV. The CDR3 DNA follows: TGTGCCAGCAGCTTAACGGGGTGGTCCGAGGAGAATTCACCCCTCCACTTT. Translating it yields CASSLTGWSEENSPLHF.

J is TRBJ1-1 and V is TRBV25-1, with D tentatively TRBD1 (5 bases). Trimming took off 1 base at V and 1 base at J, with 10 bases between the two ends. CDR1 is MGHDK, CDR2 SYGVNS, per germline. The CDR3 covers 15 residues. Written as DNA, the CDR3 is TGTGCCAGCAGTGAATGGGGAGGGGCGAACACTGAAGCTTTCTTT. Amino acids: CASSEWGGANTEAFF. Full variable domain (outside the CDR3, taken from reference TRBV25-1 and TRBJ1-1): EADIYQTPRYLVIGTGKKITLECSQTMGHDKMYWYQQDPGMELHLIHYSYGVNSTEKGDLSSESTVSRIRTEHFPLTLESARPSHTSQYLCASSEWGGANTEAFFGQGTRLTVV.

This CDR3 is CASSPQTGVSTGELFF. CDR3 DNA sequence: TGTGCCAGCAGCCCGCAGACAGGGGTTAGCACCGGGGAGCTGTTTTTT. The chain employs TRBV9 and TRBJ2-2; TRBD1 matches 8 bases. The germline gives CDR1 SGDLS, CDR2 YYNGEE. The CDR3 has 16 residues. Trimming cost V 4 bases and J 4 bases; bases outside gene matches: 9.

The genes are TRBV3-1 (or the pseudogene TRBV3-2) and TRBJ2-5; no clear D. V lost 2 bases and J lost 2, with 3 bases in between. The CDR3 runs 12 residues. Per the germline V gene, CDR1 is LGHDT and CDR2 is YNNKEL (reference sequence). CDR3 DNA: TGTGCCAGCAGCCAACCTCAAGAGACCCAGTACTTC. This translates into CASSQPQETQYF.

The chain recombines TRBV7-2 with TRBJ1-1, with D tentatively TRBD1 (5 bases). V was pared by 1 base and J by 1 base, with 7 bases between. This CDR3 has 14 residues. Looked up from germline, CDR1 is SGHTA and CDR2 is FQGNSA. DNA for the CDR3: TGTGCCAGCAGCTTAGGGGGCGCGAACACTGAAGCTTTCTTT. This translates into CASSLGGANTEAFF. Combining the CDR3 with reference TRBV7-2 and TRBJ1-1 gives the whole variable domain GAGVSQSPSNKVTEKGKDVELRCDPISGHTALYWYRQSLGQGLEFLIYFQGNSAPDKSGLPSDRFSAERTGGSVSTLTIQRTQQEDSAVYLCASSLGGANTEAFFGQGTRLTVV.

The chain uses TRBV7-9 and TRBJ1-1, with TRBD1 matching 7 bases. The CDR3 contains 14 residues. The ends lost 3 bases at V and 6 bases at J; junction bases unmatched: 7. Per the germline V gene, CDR1 is SEHNR and CDR2 is FQNEAQ (reference sequence). CDR3 nucleotide sequence: TGTGCCAGCAGCTTCGGGACAGCGGAACCTGAAGCTTTCTTT. It encodes CASSFGTAEPEAFF.

This clone was counted a few times. This chain joins TRBV4-1 and TRBJ1-3; the D gene is possibly TRBD1 (5 bases). Trimming pared 0 bases from V and 4 bases from J, leaving 13 bases between. This CDR3 comprises 16 residues. Germline CDR1 MGHRA, CDR2 YSYEKL. CDR3 sequence (DNA): TGCGCCAGCAGCCAAGATCATGACAGCTACGGAAACACCATATATTTT. This sequence encodes CASSQDHDSYGNTIYF.

The rearrangement joins TRBV5-4 to TRBJ1-4; unclear D gene. V was clipped by 0 bases and J by 4 bases, with 7 bases between them. The CDR3 runs 14 residues. Germline CDR1 reads SGHNT; CDR2 reads YYREEE (reference sequence). This chain's CDR3 is CASSLGAFNEKLFF. CDR3 in DNA: TGTGCCAGCAGCTTGGGAGCCTTTAATGAAAAACTGTTTTTT.

The gene calls are TRBV7-2 and TRBJ2-3; 7 bases line up with TRBD2. This CDR3 is built from 15 residues. J was trimmed by 8 bases and V by 2 bases; bases with no gene match: 10. CDR1 is SGHTA and CDR2 is FQGNSA in the germline V gene. This CDR3 is CASSLTGTTMGTQYF. The CDR3 DNA is TGTGCCAGCAGCTTAACCGGGACTACCATGGGTACGCAGTATTTT.

The chain has TRBV6-5 and TRBJ1-1; TRBD1 might be the D (6 bases). Germline V gives CDR1 MNHEY, CDR2 SVGAGI. Trimming removed 2 bases from V and 10 bases from J, with 23 bases in between. The length of the CDR3 is 16 residues. The CDR3 region is CASSYAGTGRSKGAFF. In nucleotides, the CDR3 is TGTGCCAGCAGTTACGCAGGTACAGGGCGAAGTAAAGGAGCTTTCTTT.

V is TRBV5-1 and J is TRBJ1-1, with D tentatively TRBD1 (5 bases). CDR3 size: 15 residues. Germline values: CDR1 SGHRS, CDR2 YFSETQ. The V end lost 4 bases, the J end lost 1 base, and 14 bases lay between the germline ends. In DNA form, the CDR3 reads TGCGCCAGCAGCCCTCAGCCAGGGCGGAACACTGAAGCTTTCTTT. This gives the protein CASSPQPGRNTEAFF.

The CDR3 sequence is CACTPGSSYEQYF. The CDR3, as DNA: TGTGCCTGCACACCCGGGTCCTCCTACGAGCAGTACTTC. This sequence joins TRBV30 and TRBJ2-7; D is undetermined. V lost 6 bases and J lost 0, with 12 bases in between. The CDR3 is 13 residues long. Germline assignment: CDR1 GTSNPN and CDR2 SVGIG (reference sequence). Drawing the rest from reference TRBV30 and TRBJ2-7, the complete variable domain is SQTIHQWPATLVQPVGSPLSLECTVEGTSNPNLYWYRQAAGRGLQLLFYSVGIGQISSEVPQNLSASRPQDRQFILSSKKLLLSDSGFYLCACTPGSSYEQYFGPGTRLTVT.

The chain combines TRBV28 with TRBJ1-1; D might be TRBD1 (6 bases). The CDR3 runs to 10 residues. Trimming stripped 10 bases from V and 7 bases from J, with 10 bases between. CDR1 and CDR2 from the germline V gene are MDHEN and SYDVKM. The CDR3 DNA sequence: TGTGCCACCGGGACAAGTGAAGCTTTCTTT. It codes for CATGTSEAFF.

The DNA for the CDR3 is TGCGCCAGCAGCCAAGATACCCCAAGCGGGGGAGCCTACAATGAGCAGTTCTTC. Protein product: CASSQDTPSGGAYNEQFF. V is TRBV4-3 and J is TRBJ2-1; 8 positions agree with TRBD2. The CDR3 is 18 residues long. Trimming cost V 0 bases and J 2 bases; bases outside gene matches: 9. Germline V gene sequence: CDR1 LGHNA, CDR2 YSLEER.

V is TRBV7-9 and J is TRBJ1-5; D unresolved. Trimming left V 1 base short and J 4 bases short, with 8 bases between. Germline V gene sequence: CDR1 SEHNR, CDR2 FQNEAQ (reference sequence). The CDR3 covers 14 residues. CDR3 protein: CASSLEHQNQPQHF. The CDR3 DNA sequence: TGTGCCAGCAGCTTAGAACACCAAAATCAGCCCCAGCATTTT.

This clone was counted only a few times. The chain combines TRBV19 with TRBJ2-1; weak D call: TRBD2 (6 bases). CDR1 and CDR2 from the germline V gene are LNHDA and SQIVND (reference sequence). V shed 11 bases and J shed 2 bases, with 19 bases lying between them. This CDR3 is built from 15 residues. CDR3 protein: CAAQPGTHTYNEQFF. In nucleotides, the CDR3 is TGTGCCGCGCAACCCGGGACTCACACCTACAATGAGCAGTTCTTC.

V and J are TRBV29-1 and TRBJ2-2; TRBD1 might be the D (6 bases). The germline gives CDR1 SQVTM, CDR2 ANQGSEA. The CDR3 length is 14 residues. Trimming removed 5 bases from V and 6 bases from J, with 16 bases in between. The CDR3 bases are TGCAGCGTTCGCGCCACAGGGATCTCCGGGGAGCTGTTTTTT. Translation gives CSVRATGISGELFF.

The chain employs TRBV9 and TRBJ2-2; D is uncertain. Trimming took 5 bases from V and 4 from J, leaving 9 bases between them. Germline V gene sequence: CDR1 SGDLS, CDR2 YYNGEE. The CDR3 covers 13 residues. CDR3 region: CASSLFPTGELFF. The DNA of the CDR3 is TGTGCCAGCAGTTTATTCCCCACCGGGGAGCTGTTTTTT.

J is TRBJ2-7 and V is TRBV7-8, with TRBD2 identical over 10 bases. J was trimmed by 0 bases and V by 1 base; bases with no gene match: 9. Per germline, CDR1 SGHVS and CDR2 FQNEAQ. This CDR3 is built from 18 residues. CDR3: CASSLGISGRTPSYEQYF. The CDR3 nucleotides read TGTGCCAGCAGCTTAGGGATTAGCGGGAGGACTCCCTCCTACGAGCAGTACTTC.

The rearrangement uses TRBV19 and TRBJ2-5; 8 bases map to TRBD1. The trim removed 4 bases at V and 5 bases at J, leaving 6 bases unmatched. The CDR3 extends over 14 amino acids. The germline V gene has CDR1 LNHDA and CDR2 SQIVND (reference sequence). Here the CDR3 reads CASSSRTGSETQYF. As DNA, the CDR3 is TGTGCCAGTAGTAGTCGGACAGGGTCGGAGACCCAGTACTTC.

CDR3 amino acids: CASSSRLAGHYEQYF. The CDR3 DNA sequence: TGTGCCAGCAGCTCCCGACTAGCGGGGCATTACGAGCAGTACTTC. This chain connects TRBV7-2 to TRBJ2-7; 11 bases are shared with TRBD2. J gave up 4 bases and V 4 bases, and 6 bases lay outside the gene matches. This CDR3 region has 15 residues. The V gene's germline CDR1 is SGHTA and CDR2 FQGNSA.

This chain uses TRBV23-1 with TRBJ2-7; 9 nucleotides line up with TRBD2. TRBV23-1 is sorted into the ORF group, with uncertain function. After removal of 0 bases from V and 0 bases from J, the junction contained 18 bases not matched to a gene. This CDR3 is 21 amino acids long. In DNA, the CDR3 is TGCGCCAGCAGTCAATCCGGGCCCAAGGTTGGAAGCGGGAGGCCCTCCTACGAGCAGTACTTC. This encodes CASSQSGPKVGSGRPSYEQYF.